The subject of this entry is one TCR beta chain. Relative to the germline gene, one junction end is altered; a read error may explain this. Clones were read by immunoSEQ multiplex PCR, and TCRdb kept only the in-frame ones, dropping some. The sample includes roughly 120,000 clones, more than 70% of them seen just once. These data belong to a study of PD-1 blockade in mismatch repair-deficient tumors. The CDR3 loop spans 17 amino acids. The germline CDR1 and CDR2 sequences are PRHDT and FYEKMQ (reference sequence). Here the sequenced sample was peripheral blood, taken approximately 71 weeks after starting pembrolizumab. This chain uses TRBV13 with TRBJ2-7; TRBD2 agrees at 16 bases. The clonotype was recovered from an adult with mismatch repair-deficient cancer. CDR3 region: CASSLGTSGRDFYEQYF. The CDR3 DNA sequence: TGTGCCAGCAGCCTAGGGACTAGCGGGAGGGACTTCTACGAGCAGTACTTC.